This TCR beta chain was captured in a study of blood T cell repertoires in COVID-19. Study background: The study drew acute and convalescent COVID-19 samples from the United States, Italy and Spain. T cells, B-cell-depleted T cells, or PBMCs supplied cDNA or gDNA.

This clone showed up just a few times. The ends were cut back, 1 base at V and 10 bases at J, with 13 bases in the middle. In germline, CDR1 is SGHTA, CDR2 FQGNSA. The CDR3 sequence is 13 residues long. As handled by the study authors: It was from reference gene primer amplification that nucleated cell counts were estimated. TCRdb's table, derived via immunoSEQ multiplex PCR, lists solely in-frame clones and lacks some. V, J and clone size are taken as reported in that table, and D and trimming were inferred from the DNA itself. The top ten hold 2.3% of the sample, which has approximately 220,000 clones, 65% to 85% seen once.

The chain joins TRBV7-2 to TRBJ1-1, with D maybe TRBD1 (6 bases). Material: peripheral blood. The clonotype originates from a woman in her fifties or sixties with acute or convalescent COVID-19. DNA for the CDR3: TGTGCCAGCAGCTTAGAACAGGGTAGTGGAGCTTTCTTT. It codes for CASSLEQGSGAFF.